Included here is one TCR beta chain sequence, with context. The antigen it binds to is not known. Within one base of it there is no much larger clone, and no base qualities were kept. The source of the sample is a study of blood T cell repertoires in COVID-19 (dated by TCRdb to 2020 to 2022). Regarding the complete study: Recovered participants in ImmuneRACE Cohort 3 were defined as having two consecutive negative NP/OP PCR tests, clearance from a healthcare professional, or resolution of symptoms. Where HLA class I and class II types were available, the types were taken from metadata supplied by the sample provider, not from assay-based typing. Samples from collaborators originated in the United States, Italy and Spain and spanned both the acute and convalescent phases of COVID-19. The repertoires were released in a freely available public database intended as a resource for research on the immune response to SARS-CoV-2. The dataset comprised deeply sampled blood TCRbeta repertoires from subjects exposed to, actively infected with, or recovered from COVID-19. The prospective study material was composed of cDNA or gDNA derived from T cells, B-cell-depleted T cells, or PBMCs. Nearly every sample came with metadata listing a de-identified subject ID, COVID-19 status, age in years and sex. The samples were drawn from two sources: the first 160 participants of the ongoing ImmuneRACE study, and about 1,300 subjects contributed by 6 global collaborators.

In the prospective study, participants were about 18 to 100 years old, resided in about two dozen geographic areas of the United States, and were enrolled through a virtual design. In the prospective study, participants were assigned to cohorts based on the clinical history participants reported in a screening survey and a study questionnaire. Mobile phlebotomists in the prospective study collected whole blood, serum and a nasopharyngeal or oropharyngeal swab from every participant. Additional blood draws and questionnaires over a roughly two-month period could optionally be provided by prospective study participants. Before DNA extraction, blood samples from the prospective study were shipped at room temperature or frozen. TCRbeta CDR3 regions were amplified from genomic DNA using the immunoSEQ Assay, a bias-controlled multiplex PCR. The source study handled its data this way. The number of nucleated cells in each sample was estimated from the amplification of reference gene primers within the assay. Sequence reads were collapsed and filtered to measure the absolute abundance of every unique TCRbeta CDR3 rearrangement. For each sample, productive Simpson clonality was calculated as the square root of Simpson's diversity index over productive rearrangements. Drawn from immuneACCESS, this table holds only the in-frame rearrangements with V and J called that TCRdb kept. Clones are partly lost; checked studies trace under half to an unresolved V gene and leave the rest unexplained. That table supplies the V and J calls and clone size; D and trimming were determined from the DNA. Here the sample has under 300,000 clones; 88% occur a single time. The top ten clones comprise around 2% of the sample.

On the study overall, not on this receptor specifically: The quantity of clinical and demographic metadata differed by source and by participant and was supplied without curation.

The germline V end is reduced by 3 bases and the J end by 0 bases; junction bases left unmatched: 12. CDR1 SGHKS and CDR2 YYEKEE are derived from the germline V gene (reference sequence). The CDR3 goes from the cysteine to the phenylalanine over 19 residues. The retained sequence is limited to the CDR3, 57 bases, with the frame set at the first base. The sequence joins TRBV5-5 to TRBJ2-6, with TRBD1 matching 7 junction bases. The source of this sequence is a woman aged 55-70 years in a cohort exposed to, infected with or recovered from COVID-19 (not recorded which). Sequencing input: PBMCs or T cells enriched from blood (not recorded which). This receptor carries the CDR3 CASSSGQPQIASGANVLTF. The bases are TGTGCCAGCAGCTCGGGACAGCCACAAATCGCCTCTGGGGCCAACGTCCTGACTTTC.